This T cell receptor (beta chain) came from a study of blood T cell repertoires in COVID-19. Study at large: Researchers got acute and convalescent COVID-19 samples from the United States, Italy and Spain.

After removal of 0 bases from V and 4 bases from J, the junction contained 3 bases not matched to a gene. This CDR3 contains 16 residues. Germline V gives CDR1 SEHNR, CDR2 FQNEAQ (reference sequence). A note on this clone: The sample holds other DNA sequences that translate to the same CDR3.

Some clones are missing from TCRdb's copy, which holds only in-frame ones; the method was immunoSEQ multiplex PCR. The repertoire holds some 240,000 clones, with 87% as singletons. The sequence was obtained from a man aged 60 to 69 who had recovered from COVID-19. The sample comprised peripheral blood. The rearrangement joins TRBV7-9 to TRBJ2-5, with TRBD1 identical over 12 bases. The CDR3 is CASSLARDRGRETQYF. In nucleotides, the CDR3 is TGTGCCAGCAGCTTAGCTAGGGACAGGGGGCGAGAGACCCAGTACTTC.